The text below deals with one T cell receptor (beta chain). This entry belongs to a study of blood T cell repertoires in COVID-19. Study-level information: Italy, Spain and the United States were the sources of the convalescent and acute COVID-19 samples. T cells, B-cell-depleted T cells, or PBMCs supplied cDNA or gDNA.

This CDR3 spans 13 amino acids. Germline V lookup: CDR1 SGHVS, CDR2 FQNEAQ. The germline V and J ends were trimmed by 5 bases and 7 bases, with 11 bases remaining between them. Authors' analysis steps: By means of reference gene primer amplification, nucleated cell counts were estimated. This table comes from immunoSEQ multiplex PCR, and its TCRdb copy is limited to in-frame clones, with some not included. Clone size and V and J calls were adopted from that table, with D and trimming inferred from the DNA. Of about 130,000 clones detected, approximately 80% appear once; the ten largest clones hold around 45%.

The sequence was obtained from a human donor in a cohort sampled during active COVID-19. The specimen sequenced was peripheral blood. The chain combines TRBV7-8 with TRBJ1-4, with D uncertain. The CDR3 protein is CASSRSLLEKLFF. The CDR3 DNA reads TGTGCCAGCAGCCGCAGTCTGCTTGAAAAACTGTTTTTT.